The entry below gives a single T cell receptor (beta chain) sequence along with its context. This clonotype was observed at least ten times. No cognate antigen has been identified for it. The input lacks base qualities; no much larger clone sits a single base away. The source of the sample is a study of read filtering for tumor transcriptome and immune sequencing (dated by TCRdb to about 2020). As for the study more broadly: The cohort consisted of 17 to 20 male and 14 female patients, with a mean age of approximately 66 years and an age range of roughly 45 to 90. By revised international staging, roughly 8 patients were R-ISS I, some 17 were R-ISS II and roughly 7 were R-ISS III. Whole-transcriptome libraries were prepared with the TruSeq RNA Access Library Prep Kit after DNase treatment. Per sample, about 4.05 to 11 million TCR-region mapped reads were obtained with IR-seq, compared with only about 85 to 1273 with RNA-seq. Using the same bone marrow samples, the study compared TCR repertoires obtained by targeted immune repertoire sequencing with those obtained by bulk whole-transcriptome sequencing. A main aim was a read-filtering strategy for immune repertoire data, specifically whether clonotypes supported by a single read should be removed. Findings and caveats that apply to the study as a whole: IR-seq captured clonotypes at much higher depth and more reliably than RNA-seq, and smaller IR-seq throughput sufficed to identify most shared clonotypes. The sorted CD138-negative fraction was composed of a mixed bone marrow immune population rather than of purified T cells. In IR-seq, single-read clonotypes were 80% to 90% of clonotypes but about 3.5% of total reads; in RNA-seq they were roughly 72% of clonotypes and around 40% of reads. The correlation between IR-seq and RNA-seq shared clonotype proportions rose when single-read clonotypes were removed.

Every patient had bone marrow sampled at the time of active disease. Ficoll-Hypaque density gradient centrifugation was used to isolate the bone marrow mononuclear cells. CD138-negative cells were obtained by negative selection after labeling with CD138 magnetic microbeads on a MACS separator, removing myeloma plasma cells. Purity of the isolated cells was checked by flow cytometry on an Attune NxT using CD138 antibodies. Total RNA was extracted using TRIzol reagent and was quantified on a NanoDrop spectrophotometer. For each patient, paired RNA-seq and IR-seq were run on the CD138-negative bone marrow sample from that patient. TCR libraries were constructed from 350 to 400 ng RNA using the Immunoverse kit, and molecular barcoded adaptors covering alpha/delta and beta/gamma chains were employed. TCR library preparation was performed with the same RNA that was used for transcriptome sequencing. Sequencing of TCR libraries was carried out on an Illumina HiSeq 4000 with 2 x 150 cycles. The study's processing was this. TCR reads were aligned to human V, D, J and C references and assembled into CDR3 clonotypes with MiXCR, including quality filtering and error correction. The tcR package in R was used for analysis of clonotype counts and gene usage diversity. For inspection of raw mapping reads, RNA-seq reads were mapped by STAR aligner version 2.5.3a onto GRCh37 of the human genome. To test how sequencing depth affected the clonotypes detected, IR-seq fastq files were randomly downsampled with Seqtk 1.3. TCRdb trimmed public reads at Q25 via fastp, called clones via MiXCR and kept in-frame beta chains. Each entry merges the rows of one CDR3 protein and shows their most common DNA and genes. The V and J calls, along with clone size, are taken from TCRdb and not from the paper's own processing. Within this sample are approximately 150,000 distinct CDR3 sequences, with about 13% of them counted one time only. Of the sample, 8.4% is held by the ten largest clones.

The specimen sequenced was a population of CD138-negative cells sorted from bone marrow. The meaning of the sample's cell subset or site label: bone marrow mononuclear cells depleted of CD138+ plasma/myeloma cells by negative magnetic selection. The sequence was obtained from a donor aged 40 or older with multiple myeloma.

CDR3 loop: CASSPVAGETQYF. The nucleotides are TGTGCCAGCAGCCCGGTGGCGGGGGAGACCCAGTACTTC. This chain joins TRBV7-3 to TRBJ2-5; tentative D gene TRBD2, with 6 bases matching. Trimming at the junction amounts to 5 bases on V and 5 bases on J, and the germline ends lie 12 bases apart. The germline V gene sets CDR1 to SGHTA and CDR2 to FQGTGA. The CDR3 covers 13 residues, taking in both the cysteine and the phenylalanine. Just the 39-base CDR3 DNA is kept, in frame starting at base 1.